Listed here are 23 T cell receptor beta chains from one sample, sequenced in a study of blood T cell repertoires in COVID-19. Using immunoSEQ multiplex PCR, the repertoire was profiled, and TCRdb retains in-frame clones only, with some absent. The sample holds 50,000 to 60,000 clones, approximately 86% seen once. The sequenced sample consisted of peripheral blood. All receptors derive from a man aged 35-49 years with COVID-19, enrolled during active disease.

This chain joins TRBV7-2 and TRBJ2-3; no clear D gene. V was cut by 5 bases and J by 4 bases, with 13 bases left in between. Germline CDR1 and CDR2: SGHTA and FQGNSA. This CDR3 contains 14 residues. The CDR3 loop is CASSRSRGADTQYF. DNA of the CDR3: TGTGCCAGCAGCCGCTCGCGAGGCGCAGATACGCAGTATTTT.

The CDR3 loop reads CASSSRVGLAGNNEQFF. The CDR3 coding sequence is TGTGCCAGCAGTTCCCGCGTGGGACTAGCGGGGAACAATGAGCAGTTCTTC. The rearrangement joins TRBV6-2 or TRBV6-3 to TRBJ2-1, with 13 bases identical to TRBD2. Germline V gives CDR1 MNHEY, CDR2 SVGEGT. After removal of 4 bases from V and 5 bases from J, the junction contained 8 bases not matched to a gene. The CDR3 spans 17 residues.

The chain recombines TRBV5-6 with TRBJ2-1; 9 nucleotides agree with TRBD2. Germline CDR1 reads SGHDT; CDR2 reads YYEEEE. V lost 2 bases, J lost 10 bases, and 10 bases stayed unmatched. This CDR3 contains 15 residues. The CDR3 protein is CASSFPAGGPREQFF. The CDR3 DNA sequence: TGTGCCAGCAGCTTTCCGGCGGGGGGGCCCCGGGAGCAGTTCTTC.

The CDR3 spells CASSLRAGTVNYGYTF. Written as DNA, the CDR3 is TGTGCCAGCAGTTTAAGGGCCGGGACAGTAAACTATGGCTACACCTTC. The J gene is TRBJ1-2, the V gene TRBV27; 7 positions agree with TRBD1. CDR3 size: 16 residues. The V segment lost 2 bases and the J segment 2 bases; nucleotides outside the gene matches: 8. In germline, CDR1 is MNHEY, CDR2 SMNVEV (reference sequence).

The chain carries TRBV11-2 and TRBJ1-1; no clear D. This CDR3 comprises 15 residues. Germline lookup yields CDR1 SGHAT and CDR2 FQNNGV. V was shortened by 2 bases and J by 0 bases, with 10 bases between the two germline ends. The CDR3 loop is CASSLLTEMNTEAFF. CDR3 DNA sequence: TGTGCCAGCAGCTTACTTACGGAGATGAACACTGAAGCTTTCTTT.

The gene calls are TRBV29-1 and TRBJ1-2, with a possible D match to TRBD1 (6 bases). Trimming pared 7 bases from V and 4 bases from J, leaving 16 bases between. Germline V CDR1 and CDR2: SQVTM, ANQGSEA. This CDR3 comprises 13 residues. CDR3 bases: TGCAGCGCCCAAGGGGGACATACCTATGGCTACACCTTC. It specifies CSAQGGHTYGYTF.

The gene calls are TRBV3-1 (or the pseudogene TRBV3-2) and TRBJ1-2; D is uncertain. Germline assignment: CDR1 LGHDT and CDR2 YNNKEL (reference sequence). This CDR3 is 13 amino acids long. Trimming pared 2 bases from V and 1 base from J, leaving 5 bases between. In DNA, the CDR3 is TGTGCCAGCAGCCAAAACAGTAACTATGGCTACACCTTC. Translating it yields CASSQNSNYGYTF.

The genes are TRBV28 and TRBJ1-4; 9 nucleotides line up with TRBD1. CDR3 length: 15 amino acids. CDR1 and CDR2 (germline): MDHEN, SYDVKM. Unmatched junction bases numbered 9, after V lost 6 bases and J lost 7 bases. CDR3 nucleotide sequence: TGTGCCAGCAGCCTAACCGGGACAGGGACTGAAAAACTGTTTTTT. Encoded protein: CASSLTGTGTEKLFF.

The chain employs TRBV18 and TRBJ2-3; 9 bases are a match to TRBD1. The CDR3 spans 16 residues. Germline lookup yields CDR1 KGHSH and CDR2 LQKENI. Trimming at V came to 0 bases and at J to 2 bases, leaving 3 bases not matched to a gene. For the CDR3, the DNA is TGTGCCAGCTCACCACCGACAGGGGGTTTCACAGATACGCAGTATTTT. Translating it yields CASSPPTGGFTDTQYF.

The chain recombines TRBV29-1 with TRBJ1-1, with 7 bases fitting TRBD1. Germline CDR1 and CDR2: SQVTM and ANQGSEA. This CDR3 is built from 11 residues. J lost 3 bases, V lost 6 bases, and 1 base had no gene match. Written as DNA, the CDR3 is TGCAGCGTGACAGGGTACACTGAAGCTTTCTTT. It translates to CSVTGYTEAFF.

The CDR3 DNA reads TGTGCCAGTAGTGTCTTAGCGGGGGCGATATACGAGCAGTACTTC. Translated, it gives CASSVLAGAIYEQYF. The V and J genes are TRBV19 and TRBJ2-7; 9 bases match TRBD2. The CDR3 extends over 15 amino acids. Trimming removed 5 bases from V and 4 bases from J; junction bases left unmatched: 9. The germline V gene has CDR1 LNHDA and CDR2 SQIVND (reference sequence). Full variable domain (outside the CDR3, taken from reference TRBV19 and TRBJ2-7): DGGITQSPKYLFRKEGQNVTLSCEQNLNHDAMYWYRQDPGQGLRLIYYSQIVNDFQKGDIAEGYSVSREKKESFPLTVTSAQKNPTAFYLCASSVLAGAIYEQYFGPGTRLTVT.

The gene calls are TRBV5-6 and TRBJ1-5; D may be TRBD1 (5 bases). Per germline, CDR1 SGHDT and CDR2 YYEEEE. This CDR3 is 17 amino acids long. Trimming removed 2 bases at V and 6 bases at J, with 21 bases between. In nucleotides, the CDR3 is TGTGCCAGCAGCTTTTCAGGGCGCCGGTTTAATGGTCAGCCCCAGCATTTT. Translation: CASSFSGRRFNGQPQHF.

This chain joins TRBV19 and TRBJ2-2; 9 nucleotides line up with TRBD1. Germline lookup yields CDR1 LNHDA and CDR2 SQIVND (reference sequence). V lost 7 bases to trimming and J lost 1 base; unmatched junction nucleotides: 7. The CDR3 is 16 amino acids. CDR3 coding DNA: TGTGCCAGTAATCCACAGGGGGCAGTGAACACCGGGGAGCTGTTTTTT. Translated, it gives CASNPQGAVNTGELFF.

This CDR3 reads CASSLAGEIQPQHF. The CDR3 DNA is TGTGCCAGCAGTTTAGCAGGGGAGATTCAGCCCCAGCATTTT. The V call is TRBV28, the J call TRBJ1-5, with a possible D match to TRBD1 (6 bases). This CDR3 has 14 amino acids. Germline V gene lookup returns CDR1 MDHEN and CDR2 SYDVKM. Trimming stripped 2 bases from V and 6 bases from J, with 11 bases between.

The gene calls are TRBV4-1 and TRBJ2-7, with D maybe TRBD1 (6 bases). Deletions cut 4 bases from V and 4 bases from J, with 17 bases between. Germline CDR1 MGHRA, CDR2 YSYEKL. This CDR3 region has 15 residues. The CDR3 DNA follows: TGCGCCAGCAGCCCCTCCCCCAGGGGTCTATACGAGCAGTACTTC. As protein: CASSPSPRGLYEQYF.

About this clone itself: Mismatch with germline at one junction end may stem from a read error. CDR3 region: CASSFQTAADNEELFF. For the CDR3, the DNA is TGTGCCAGCAGCTTTCAGACCGCCGCTGACAATGAAGAACTGTTTTTT. This chain connects TRBV11-2 to TRBJ1-4, with D unclear. The CDR3 runs 16 residues. Germline V lookup: CDR1 SGHAT, CDR2 FQNNGV. Supplemented by reference TRBV11-2 and TRBJ1-4, the full variable domain reads EAGVAQSPRYKIIEKRQSVAFWCNPISGHATLYWYQQILGQGPKLLIQFQNNGVVDDSQLPKDRFSAERLKGVDSTLKIQPAKLEDSAVYLCASSFQTAADNEELFFGSGTQLSVL.

The table lists this clone with a few counts. CDR3 in DNA: TGTGCCAGCAGCGTATTTCGGGGGATGAGGAAGAACACTGAAGCTTTCTTT. This codes for CASSVFRGMRKNTEAFF. The chain couples TRBV5-6 to TRBJ1-1; tentative D call: TRBD1 (5 bases). Germline CDR1 is SGHDT and CDR2 is YYEEEE. V lost 4 bases and J 1 base, leaving 20 bases between the germline ends. This CDR3 spans 17 amino acids.

V gene TRBV2 combines with J gene TRBJ2-5; TRBD2 aligns across 7 bases. The germline CDR1 and CDR2 sequences are SNHLY and FYNNEI. This CDR3 is built from 13 residues. Trimming at V came to 7 bases and at J to 5 bases, leaving 7 bases not matched to a gene. CDR3: CASTWEGSETQYF. The CDR3 region has the DNA TGTGCCAGCACGTGGGAGGGCTCGGAGACCCAGTACTTC.

The chain is built from TRBV6-5 and TRBJ1-6; perhaps TRBD1 as D (6 bases). CDR1 is MNHEY, CDR2 SVGAGI, per germline. The CDR3 runs to 13 residues. The V gene lost 6 bases and the J gene lost 5 bases, with 8 bases spanning the gap. CDR3 nucleotide sequence: TGTGCCAGCAGACAGGGTGATAATTCACCCCTCCACTTT. Translated: CASRQGDNSPLHF.

There are a few counts of this clone. This chain connects TRBV28 to TRBJ2-2, with 12 bases lining up with TRBD2. The CDR3 contains 17 residues. V lost 3 bases and J lost 6; bases outside the gene matches: 8. CDR1 and CDR2 from the germline V gene are MDHEN and SYDVKM. The CDR3 protein is CASSLHSSGGAPGELFF. In DNA, the CDR3 is TGTGCCAGCAGTTTGCACTCTAGCGGGGGGGCCCCCGGGGAGCTGTTTTTT.

J is TRBJ1-5 and V is TRBV19; tentative D call: TRBD1 (5 bases). The ends were cut back, 5 bases at V and 1 base at J, with 9 bases in the middle. The CDR3 is 14 residues long. Germline values: CDR1 LNHDA, CDR2 SQIVND (reference sequence). CDR3 region: CASSHDSSNQPQHF. CDR3 DNA: TGTGCCAGTAGTCACGACAGCAGCAATCAGCCCCAGCATTTT.

The chain combines TRBV11-3 with TRBJ1-2; 7 bases align to TRBD1. CDR1 and CDR2 from the germline V gene are SGHNT and YENEEA. The J segment lost 5 bases and the V segment lost 4 bases, leaving 4 bases of the junction unmatched. This CDR3 contains 13 residues. The CDR3 spells CASSSTGRYGYTF. The CDR3 DNA sequence: TGTGCCAGCAGCTCGACAGGGAGGTATGGCTACACCTTC.

This chain links TRBV18 with TRBJ1-6, with D possibly TRBD1 on 5 matching bases. Per the germline V gene, CDR1 is KGHSH and CDR2 is LQKENI. CDR3 size: 14 residues. V was trimmed by 3 bases and J by 6 bases, leaving 9 bases between them. CDR3 in amino acids: CASSPQGSNSPLHF. CDR3 nucleotides: TGTGCCAGCTCACCTCAGGGAAGTAATTCACCCCTCCACTTT.